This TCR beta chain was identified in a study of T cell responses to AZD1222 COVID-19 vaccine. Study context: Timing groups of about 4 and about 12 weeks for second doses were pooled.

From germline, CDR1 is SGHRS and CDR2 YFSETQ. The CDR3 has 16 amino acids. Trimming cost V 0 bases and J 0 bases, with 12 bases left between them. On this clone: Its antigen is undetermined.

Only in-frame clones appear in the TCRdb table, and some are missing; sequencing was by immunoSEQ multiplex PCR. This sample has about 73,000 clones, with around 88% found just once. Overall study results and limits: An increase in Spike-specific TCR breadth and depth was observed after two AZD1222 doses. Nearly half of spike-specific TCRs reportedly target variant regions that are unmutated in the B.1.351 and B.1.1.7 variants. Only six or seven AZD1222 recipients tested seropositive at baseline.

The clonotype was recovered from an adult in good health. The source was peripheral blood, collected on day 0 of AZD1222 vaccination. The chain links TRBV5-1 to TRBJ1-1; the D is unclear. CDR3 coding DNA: TGCGCCAGCAGCTTGGGGGTCGGGGTTGTGAACACTGAAGCTTTCTTT. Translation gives CASSLGVGVVNTEAFF. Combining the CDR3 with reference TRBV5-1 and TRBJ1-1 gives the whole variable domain KAGVTQTPRYLIKTRGQQVTLSCSPISGHRSVSWYQQTPGQGLQFLFEYFSETQRNKGNFPGRFSGRQFSNSRSEMNVSTLELGDSALYLCASSLGVGVVNTEAFFGQGTRLTVV.